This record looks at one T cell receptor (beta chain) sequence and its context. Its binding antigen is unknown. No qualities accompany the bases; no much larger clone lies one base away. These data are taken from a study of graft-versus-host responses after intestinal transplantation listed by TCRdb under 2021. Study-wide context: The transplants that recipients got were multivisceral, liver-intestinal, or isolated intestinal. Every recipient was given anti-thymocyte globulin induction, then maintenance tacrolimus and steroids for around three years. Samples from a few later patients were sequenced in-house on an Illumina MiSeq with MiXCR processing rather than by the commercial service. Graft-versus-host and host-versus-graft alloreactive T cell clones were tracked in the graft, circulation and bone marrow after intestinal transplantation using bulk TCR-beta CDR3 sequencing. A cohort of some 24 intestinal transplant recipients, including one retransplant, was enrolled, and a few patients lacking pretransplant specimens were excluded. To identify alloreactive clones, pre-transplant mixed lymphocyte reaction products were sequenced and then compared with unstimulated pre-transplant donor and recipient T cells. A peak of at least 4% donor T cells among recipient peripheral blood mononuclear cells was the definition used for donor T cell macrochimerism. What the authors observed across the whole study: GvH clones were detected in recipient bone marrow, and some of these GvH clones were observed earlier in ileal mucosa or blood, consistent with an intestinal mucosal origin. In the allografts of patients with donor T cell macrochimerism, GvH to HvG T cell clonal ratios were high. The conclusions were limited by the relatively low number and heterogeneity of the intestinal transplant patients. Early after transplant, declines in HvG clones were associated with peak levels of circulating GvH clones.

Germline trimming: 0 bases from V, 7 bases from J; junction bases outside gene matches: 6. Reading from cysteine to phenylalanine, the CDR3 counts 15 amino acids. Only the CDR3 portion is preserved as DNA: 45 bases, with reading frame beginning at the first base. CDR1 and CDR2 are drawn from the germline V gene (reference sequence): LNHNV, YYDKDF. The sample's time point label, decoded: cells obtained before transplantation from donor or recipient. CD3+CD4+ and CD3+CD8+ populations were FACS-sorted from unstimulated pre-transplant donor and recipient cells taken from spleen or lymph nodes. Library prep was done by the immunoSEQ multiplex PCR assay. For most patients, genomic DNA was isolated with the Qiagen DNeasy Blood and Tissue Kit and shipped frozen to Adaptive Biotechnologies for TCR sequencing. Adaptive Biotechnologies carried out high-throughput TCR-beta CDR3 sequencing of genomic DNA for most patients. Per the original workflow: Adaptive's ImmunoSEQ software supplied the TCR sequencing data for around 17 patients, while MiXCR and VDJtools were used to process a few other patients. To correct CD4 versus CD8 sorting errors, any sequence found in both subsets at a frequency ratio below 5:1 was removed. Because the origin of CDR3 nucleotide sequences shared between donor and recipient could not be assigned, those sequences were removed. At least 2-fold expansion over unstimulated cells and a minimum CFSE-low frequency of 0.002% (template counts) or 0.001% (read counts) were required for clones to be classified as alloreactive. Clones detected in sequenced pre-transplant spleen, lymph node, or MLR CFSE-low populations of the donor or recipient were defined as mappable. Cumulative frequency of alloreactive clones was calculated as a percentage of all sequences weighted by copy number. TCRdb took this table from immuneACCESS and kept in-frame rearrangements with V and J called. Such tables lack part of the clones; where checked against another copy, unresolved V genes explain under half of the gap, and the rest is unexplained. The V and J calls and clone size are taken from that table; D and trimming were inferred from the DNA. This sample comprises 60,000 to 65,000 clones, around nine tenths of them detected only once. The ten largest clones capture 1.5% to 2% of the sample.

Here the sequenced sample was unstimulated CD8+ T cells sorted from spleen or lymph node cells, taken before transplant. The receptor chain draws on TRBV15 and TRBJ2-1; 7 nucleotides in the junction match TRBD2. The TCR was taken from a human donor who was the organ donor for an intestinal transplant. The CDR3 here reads CATSREGREYNEQFF. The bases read TGTGCCACCAGCAGAGAGGGGCGGGAGTATAATGAGCAGTTCTTC.